This T cell receptor (beta chain) originates from a study of blood T cell repertoires in COVID-19. This CDR3 has 17 amino acids. From germline, CDR1 is SGHRS and CDR2 YFSETQ. Germline trimming cut 4 bases from V and 0 bases from J; bases unmatched to any gene: 6. This table comes from immunoSEQ multiplex PCR, and its TCRdb copy is limited to in-frame clones, with some not included. The repertoire consists of approximately 98,000 clones, with about two thirds occurring once and the leading ten covering 1.5% to 2%. The receptor comes from a woman aged 40 to 50 with acute or convalescent COVID-19. The sequenced sample was peripheral blood. The chain joins TRBV5-1 to TRBJ1-4; 10 bases line up with TRBD1. CDR3 DNA sequence: TGCGCCAGCAGCCTCGGACAGGGGGGAGCAACTAATGAAAAACTGTTTTTT. Translating gives CASSLGQGGATNEKLFF.